This T cell receptor (beta chain) is drawn from a study of technical replicates of blood from a handful of donors. Only in-frame clones appear in the TCRdb table, and some are missing; sequencing was by immunoSEQ multiplex PCR. This table has around 70,000 clones, 93% appearing once. Sequencing used T cells isolated from PBMCs. This clonotype originated in a human donor in good health.

CDR3 amino acids: CASSEGLAGDTDTQYF. CDR3 coding DNA: TGCGCCAGCAGCGAGGGACTAGCGGGGGACACGGATACGCAGTATTTT. V usage is TRBV5-1 and J usage is TRBJ2-3; 14 positions match TRBD2. Unmatched junction bases numbered 7, after V lost 4 bases and J lost 6 bases. The germline gives CDR1 SGHRS, CDR2 YFSETQ. The CDR3 has 16 amino acids.